These T cell receptor beta chains were read from a single sample in a study of T cell responses to AZD1222 COVID-19 vaccine. The table came from immunoSEQ multiplex PCR; TCRdb's copy has only in-frame clones and leaves some out. The sample includes 120,000 to 150,000 clones, 91% of them seen just once. Specimen: peripheral blood, collected on day 0 of AZD1222 vaccination. Every receptor here comes from an adult in good health. Each CDR3 is given without its conserved first and last residue. Where a row states a size, it is once, few, many or the class of an expanded clone; other rows omit it.

-,TRBJ1-1,TRBV21-1,ASSRDRGNTEAF
-,TRBJ1-1,TRBV11-3,ASSFEGYTEAF
-,TRBJ1-6,TRBV28,ASSLEQGAINSPLH
-,TRBJ2-7,TRBV9,ASSKSSAYEQY
-,TRBJ1-4,TRBV19,ASSIGILGEKLF
once,TRBJ1-2,TRBV7-9,ASSPTTVYGYT
few,TRBJ1-4,TRBV19,ASSIGGTANEKLF
-,TRBJ1-2,TRBV30,AWSVGVAYGYT
-,TRBJ2-5,TRBV7-9,ASSQTGGRQETQY
few,TRBJ2-7,TRBV9,ASSTGQGVEQY
-,TRBJ2-3,TRBV11-3,ASSLVADTQY
-,TRBJ1-1,TRBV4-1,ASIGQGVDRTAF
-,TRBJ2-1,TRBV24-1,ATSNPTSGGTAEQF
-,TRBJ2-3,TRBV28,ASGSRGSTDTQY
-,TRBJ1-2,TRBV11-2,ASSSPRAFSAGEYYGYT
-,TRBJ1-5,TRBV7-9,ASSSGQVNQPQH
-,TRBJ2-3,TRBV5-1,ASSLGLAGNTDTQY
once,TRBJ1-1,TRBV5-1,ASSLVQGSTEAF
-,TRBJ1-1,TRBV29-1,STRQGSEAF
-,TRBJ2-7,TRBV2,ASSGRPYEQY
-,TRBJ2-7,TRBV3-1/TRBV3-2,ASSQDSSSVFYEQY
-,TRBJ1-6,TRBV19,ASTGLDTERPLH
-,TRBJ2-5,TRBV9,ASSVEPQDGTQY
-,TRBJ2-1,TRBV27,ASSPGTSGNNEQF
-,TRBJ2-1,TRBV3-1/TRBV3-2,ASSHGVAGHGNEQF
-,TRBJ2-1,TRBV5-6,ASSPAGGDEQF
-,TRBJ2-7,TRBV6-5,ASSSQGSLYEQY
-,TRBJ2-1,TRBV5-1,ASSPTGVVEQF
once,TRBJ2-6,TRBV29-1,SGLISGANVLT
-,TRBJ2-3,TRBV12-3/TRBV12-4,ASREHATDTQY
once,TRBJ1-6,TRBV28,ASSLNGMVSLH
-,TRBJ2-3,TRBV10-1,ASSDPGTSGRGADTQY
-,TRBJ2-3,TRBV5-1,ASSFSRGETDTQY
-,TRBJ2-1,TRBV19,ASTRESPAGYNEQF
-,TRBJ2-7,TRBV7-9,ASSVGLAGVRPAREQY
-,TRBJ1-6,TRBV2,ASSVSGSYNSPLH
-,TRBJ1-5,TRBV27,ASSLGGQDQPQH
-,TRBJ2-2,TRBV7-3,ASSPQGAYEQSTGELF
-,TRBJ2-7,TRBV5-6,ASTYRLGSFYEQY
once,TRBJ2-1,TRBV9,ASSVELTVTGSHNEQF
-,TRBJ2-1,TRBV19,ASSIQPSSYNEQF
-,TRBJ2-3,TRBV7-2,ASSLEGRGGTDTQY
-,TRBJ2-6,TRBV7-2,ASSLGSSGGLSGANVLT
-,TRBJ2-7,TRBV19,ASSITGAYEQY
-,TRBJ2-1,TRBV7-2,ASSPTGLAVHNEQF
-,TRBJ1-4,TRBV4-3,ASSQEPWTENEKLF
-,TRBJ2-5,TRBV18,ASSTGAKETQY
-,TRBJ2-7,TRBV7-6,ASSLEVRGPYEQY
-,TRBJ2-7,TRBV24-1,ATSNRFFNEQY
-,TRBJ2-1,TRBV5-6,ASSLGGGERPNEQF
-,TRBJ2-5,TRBV12-3/TRBV12-4,ASSRGTHHQQY
-,TRBJ1-6,TRBV5-6,ASTDRVNSPLH
-,TRBJ1-1,TRBV19,ASSMVVNTEAF
-,TRBJ1-2,TRBV12-5,ASAIRDAYGYT
-,TRBJ2-6,TRBV12-3/TRBV12-4,ASRSGANVLT
-,TRBJ2-1,TRBV13,ASSSGSYNEQF
-,TRBJ1-5,TRBV7-6,ASSLGAGRNQPQH
-,TRBJ1-1,TRBV4-3,ASSQVAGKSEAF
-,TRBJ2-3,TRBV10-3,AISESIPGGRTDTQY
-,TRBJ1-3,TRBV9,ASSVGHESFIGNTIY